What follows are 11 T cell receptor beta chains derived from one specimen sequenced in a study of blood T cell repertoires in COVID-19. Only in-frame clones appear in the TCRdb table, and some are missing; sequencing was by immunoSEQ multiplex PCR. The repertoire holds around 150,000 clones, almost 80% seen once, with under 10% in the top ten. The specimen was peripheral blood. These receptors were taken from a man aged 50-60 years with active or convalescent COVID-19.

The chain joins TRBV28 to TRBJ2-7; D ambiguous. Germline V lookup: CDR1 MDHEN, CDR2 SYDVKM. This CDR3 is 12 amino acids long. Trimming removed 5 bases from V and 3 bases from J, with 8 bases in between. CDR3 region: CASSPNLYEQYF. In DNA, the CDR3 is TGTGCCAGCAGTCCTAACCTCTACGAGCAGTACTTC.

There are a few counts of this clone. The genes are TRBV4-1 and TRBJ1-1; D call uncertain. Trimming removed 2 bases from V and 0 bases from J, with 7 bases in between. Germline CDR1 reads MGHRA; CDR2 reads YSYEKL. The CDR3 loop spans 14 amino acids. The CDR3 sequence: CASSQPILNTEAFF. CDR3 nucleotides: TGCGCCAGCAGCCAACCCATTTTGAACACTGAAGCTTTCTTT.

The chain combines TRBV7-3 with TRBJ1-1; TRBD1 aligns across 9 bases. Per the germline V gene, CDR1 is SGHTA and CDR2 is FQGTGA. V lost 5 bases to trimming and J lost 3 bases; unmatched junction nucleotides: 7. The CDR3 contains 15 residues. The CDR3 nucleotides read TGTGCCAGCAGCCCCCGGACAGGGGCGGACACTGAAGCTTTCTTT. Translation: CASSPRTGADTEAFF. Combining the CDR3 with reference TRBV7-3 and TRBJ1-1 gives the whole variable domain GAGVSQTPSNKVTEKGKYVELRCDPISGHTALYWYRQSLGQGPEFLIYFQGTGAADDSGLPNDRFFAVRPEGSVSTLKIQRTERGDSAVYLCASSPRTGADTEAFFGQGTRLTVV.

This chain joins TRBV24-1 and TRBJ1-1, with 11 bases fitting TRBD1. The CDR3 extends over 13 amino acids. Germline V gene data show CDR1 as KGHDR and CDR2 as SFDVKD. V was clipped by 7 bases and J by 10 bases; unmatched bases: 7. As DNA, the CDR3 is TGTGCCACCAGCTCCCGGGACAGGGGGAGAGCTTTCTTT. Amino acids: CATSSRDRGRAFF.

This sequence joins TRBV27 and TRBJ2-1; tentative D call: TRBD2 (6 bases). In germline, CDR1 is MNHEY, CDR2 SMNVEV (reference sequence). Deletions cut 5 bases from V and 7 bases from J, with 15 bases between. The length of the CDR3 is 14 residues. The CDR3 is CASSPTSLANEQFF. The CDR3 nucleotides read TGTGCCAGCAGTCCCACCTCACTAGCTAATGAGCAGTTCTTC.

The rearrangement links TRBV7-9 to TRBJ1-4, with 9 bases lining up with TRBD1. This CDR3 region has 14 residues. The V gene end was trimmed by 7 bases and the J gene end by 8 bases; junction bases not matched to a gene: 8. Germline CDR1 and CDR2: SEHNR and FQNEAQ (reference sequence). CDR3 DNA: TGTGCCAGCACACCGGGACAGGGTCAAGAAAAACTGTTTTTT. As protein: CASTPGQGQEKLFF.

CDR3 DNA sequence: TGTGCCAGCAGCCGACTAGCTGGCACAGATACGCAGTATTTT. Its protein product is CASSRLAGTDTQYF. This sequence joins TRBV7-9 and TRBJ2-3; 7 bases align to TRBD2. Trimming took 5 bases from V and 1 from J; bases not matched to a gene: 3. The CDR3 contains 14 residues. Germline CDR1 is SEHNR and CDR2 is FQNEAQ (reference sequence).

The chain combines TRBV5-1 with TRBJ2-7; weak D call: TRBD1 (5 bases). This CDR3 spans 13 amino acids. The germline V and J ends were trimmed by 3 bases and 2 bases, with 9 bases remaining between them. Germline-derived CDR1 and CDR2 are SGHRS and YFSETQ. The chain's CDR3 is CASSSGSAYEQYF. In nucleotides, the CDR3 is TGCGCCAGCAGCTCAGGGTCGGCCTACGAGCAGTACTTC.

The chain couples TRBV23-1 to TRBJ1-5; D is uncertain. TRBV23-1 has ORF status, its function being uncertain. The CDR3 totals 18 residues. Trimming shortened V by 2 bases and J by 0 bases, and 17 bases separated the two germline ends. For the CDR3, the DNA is TGCGCCAGCAGTCAAGTAAGGTCAGGCGTGGTTAGCAATCAGCCCCAGCATTTT. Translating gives CASSQVRSGVVSNQPQHF.

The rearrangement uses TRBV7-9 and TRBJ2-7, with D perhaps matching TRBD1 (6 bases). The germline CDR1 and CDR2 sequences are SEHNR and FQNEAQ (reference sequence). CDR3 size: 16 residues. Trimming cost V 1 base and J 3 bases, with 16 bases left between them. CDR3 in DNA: TGTGCCAGCAGCTTAGTTTCCAGGGGCCCAAACTACGAGCAGTACTTC. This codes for CASSLVSRGPNYEQYF.

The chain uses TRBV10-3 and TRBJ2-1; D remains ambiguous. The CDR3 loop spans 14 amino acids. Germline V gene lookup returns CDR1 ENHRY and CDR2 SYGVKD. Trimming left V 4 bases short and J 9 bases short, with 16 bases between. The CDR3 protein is CAISGEQPAIEQFF. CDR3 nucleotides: TGTGCCATCAGTGGAGAGCAACCAGCGATTGAGCAGTTCTTC.